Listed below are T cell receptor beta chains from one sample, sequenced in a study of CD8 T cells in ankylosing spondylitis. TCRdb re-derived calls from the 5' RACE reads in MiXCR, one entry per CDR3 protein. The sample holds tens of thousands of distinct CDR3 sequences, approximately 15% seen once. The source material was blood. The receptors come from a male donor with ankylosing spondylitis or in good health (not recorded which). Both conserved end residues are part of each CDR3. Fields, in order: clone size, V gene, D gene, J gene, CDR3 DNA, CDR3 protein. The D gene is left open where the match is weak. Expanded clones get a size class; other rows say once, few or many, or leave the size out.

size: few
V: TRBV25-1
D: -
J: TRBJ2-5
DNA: TGTGCCAGCAGTCAATGGGGATGGGAGACCCAGTACTTC
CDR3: CASSQWGWETQYF

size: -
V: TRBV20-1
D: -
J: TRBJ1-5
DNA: TGCAGTGCTAGAGGGGGGGATCAGCCCCAGCATTTT
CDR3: CSARGGDQPQHF

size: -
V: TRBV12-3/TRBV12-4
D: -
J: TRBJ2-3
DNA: TGTGCCAGCAGTTTAGCGATCACAGATACGCAGTATTTT
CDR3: CASSLAITDTQYF

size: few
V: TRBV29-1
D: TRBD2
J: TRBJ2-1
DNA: TGCAGCGTTTTTAGAGCGGGAGATGGCAATGAGCAGTTCTTC
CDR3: CSVFRAGDGNEQFF

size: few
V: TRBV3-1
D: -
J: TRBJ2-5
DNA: TGTGCCAGCAGCCGTGCTAGGGAGACCCAGTACTTC
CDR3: CASSRARETQYF

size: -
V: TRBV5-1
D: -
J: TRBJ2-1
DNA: TGCGCCAGCAGCTATATAACAAATGAGCAGTTCTTC
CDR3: CASSYITNEQFF

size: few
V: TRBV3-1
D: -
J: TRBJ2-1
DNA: TGTGCCAGCAGCCCCCGGACCACCTACAATGAGCAGTTCTTC
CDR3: CASSPRTTYNEQFF

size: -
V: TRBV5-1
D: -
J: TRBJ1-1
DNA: TGCGCCAGCAGCTTGGAAGGATCCGGAGGGACTGAAGCTTTCTTT
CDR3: CASSLEGSGGTEAFF

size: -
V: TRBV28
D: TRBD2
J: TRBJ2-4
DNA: TGTGCCAGCAGCCCTAGACTAGCGGGAGGGCCGGTATCCAAAAACATTCAGTACTTC
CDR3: CASSPRLAGGPVSKNIQYF

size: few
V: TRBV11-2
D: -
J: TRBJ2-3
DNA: TGTGCCAGCAGCTTAGGGATTCCGACGGCAGATACGCAGTATTTT
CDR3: CASSLGIPTADTQYF

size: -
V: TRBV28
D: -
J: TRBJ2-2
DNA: TGTGCCAGCAGTTTCAACTCCAGGGTGTACACCGGGGAGCTGTTTTTT
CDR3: CASSFNSRVYTGELFF

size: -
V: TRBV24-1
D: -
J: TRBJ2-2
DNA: TGTGCCACCAGTGATTCAGGCACAGGCCAGAACACCGGGGAGCTGTTTTTT
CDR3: CATSDSGTGQNTGELFF

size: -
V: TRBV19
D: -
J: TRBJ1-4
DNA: TGTGCCAGTGGTGGAGGTGATGAAAAACTGTTTTTT
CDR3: CASGGGDEKLFF

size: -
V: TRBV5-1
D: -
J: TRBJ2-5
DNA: TGCGCCAGCAGCCGACAGGGAGGGACCCAGTACTTC
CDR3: CASSRQGGTQYF

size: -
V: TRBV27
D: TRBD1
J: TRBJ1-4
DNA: TGTGCCAGCAGTTACAGGGGGCATTATGAAAAACTGTTTTTT
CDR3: CASSYRGHYEKLFF

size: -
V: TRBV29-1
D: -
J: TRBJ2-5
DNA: TGCAGCGTGCGAAGGATGGCCTTCGAAGAGACCCAGTACTTC
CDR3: CSVRRMAFEETQYF